This record concerns one TCR beta chain sequence. Its matching antigen is unknown. This entry belongs to a study of radiation and T cells in renal cell carcinoma. The study, taken as a whole, reports: From baseline, blood top tumor clonotypes peaked at 2 weeks post-radiation.

Documented time point: blood 4 weeks post-SBRT, at nephrectomy. Treatment indicated: 15 Gy SBRT to primary tumor, nephrectomy 4 weeks later. Nephrectomy followed 15 Gy stereotactic body radiation by 4 weeks. The data were produced by immunoSEQ multiplex PCR, yet TCRdb's version contains in-frame clones alone and is incomplete. This table has some 150,000 clones, approximately 86% appearing once. CDR3 length: 14 amino acids. Looked up from germline, CDR1 is LNHNV and CDR2 is YYDKDF (reference sequence). V lost 5 bases and J lost 6, with 17 bases in between. The receptor comes from a woman aged 45-59 years with renal cell carcinoma. Sequenced material: blood, taken from a patient whose treatment included radiotherapy and nephrectomy. The V call is TRBV15, the J call TRBJ2-7, with a weak D call TRBD2 (7 bases). The CDR3 is CATSGGGEYSEQYF. The CDR3 bases are TGTGCCACCAGCGGCGGGGGCGAGTACTCCGAGCAGTACTTC.